This T cell receptor beta chain was profiled in a study of blood T cells in healthy people across ages. Study-level background: Researchers report that template switching captured about one barcoded beta molecule per two T cells.

Germline assignment: CDR1 ENHRY and CDR2 SYGVKD. The CDR3 spans 18 residues. A J-beta primer mix and a sample-barcoded 5' primer were used in a second PCR of roughly 7 to 12 cycles. TCRdb fed the 5' RACE reads into MiXCR, producing one record per CDR3 protein. The sample shows about 570,000 distinct CDR3 sequences, 25% to 30% of them seen only once. A remark on this clonotype: One junction end does not reproduce the germline sequence, and a read error may be involved.

V and J are TRBV10-3 and TRBJ1-1; 12 bases map to TRBD1. The sample taken for sequencing was blood. This sequence was found in a woman in her sixties or seventies in good health. CDR3 loop: CAISPSSGTGGAHTGAFF. CDR3 in DNA: TGTGCCATCAGTCCCTCCTCCGGGACAGGGGGCGCCCACACTGGAGCTTTCTTT.